This is a list of T cell receptor beta chains from one sample in a study of Ad26.COV2.S vaccination and SARS-CoV-2 variants. Assay: immunoSEQ multiplex PCR; the TCRdb copy retains only in-frame clones and omits some. Of more than 120,000 clones listed, approximately 90% were seen once; the top ten hold 5%. The sample consisted of peripheral blood, taken after recovery from COVID-19. The receptors shown here come from a human donor who had recovered from COVID-19. Both conserved end residues are part of each CDR3. A D gene is named only where the DNA matches it firmly. Part of the rows lack a size; the others show once, few, many or a class for expanded clones.

V,D,J,size,DNA,CDR3
TRBV11-3,.,TRBJ2-3,.,TGTGCCAGCAGCTCCGGCAGTACTAGCACAGATACGCAGTATTTT,CASSSGSTSTDTQYF
TRBV28,TRBD2,TRBJ2-2,.,TGTGCCAGCAGTTTATTGTATTTTTCTAGCGGGGGGGTTTCGAACACCGGGGAGCTGTTTTTT,CASSLLYFSSGGVSNTGELFF
TRBV27,.,TRBJ2-1,.,TGTGCCAGCAGTTTAAGGGGATCCGGGGAGCAGTTCTTC,CASSLRGSGEQFF
TRBV5-1,.,TRBJ1-4,.,TGCGCCAGCAGCCTGCTAGGGGGAGGAGAAAAACTGTTTTTT,CASSLLGGGEKLFF
TRBV30,.,TRBJ1-2,few,TGTGCCTGGGCCCCCGGGGGAGGAGGCTACACCTTC,CAWAPGGGGYTF
TRBV6-2/TRBV6-3,.,TRBJ2-1,.,TGTGCCAGCAGTTATTTCGGGGCTGGCGGGTCTCCGTTGGGTGAGCAGTTCTTC,CASSYFGAGGSPLGEQFF
TRBV5-8,TRBD1,TRBJ1-2,once,TGTGCCAGCAGCCCAGAGGATAGGGGGCGTAACTATGGCTACACCTTC,CASSPEDRGRNYGYTF
TRBV9,TRBD1,TRBJ1-2,.,TGTGCCAGCAGCGTAGCCCCCGGGACAGATGAGGACTATGGCTACACCTTC,CASSVAPGTDEDYGYTF
TRBV7-2,TRBD2,TRBJ2-5,.,TGTGCCAGCAGCTTAAGGGGACTAGCAGTATCCTTGGGGGAGACCCAGTACTTC,CASSLRGLAVSLGETQYF
TRBV11-2,TRBD2,TRBJ2-1,once,TGTGCCAGCAGCTTGTTGACTAGCGGTATGGAGCAGTTCTTC,CASSLLTSGMEQFF
TRBV20-1,.,TRBJ1-1,.,TGCAGTGCTAGTCAGGGGCGGGGTGAAGCTTTCTTT,CSASQGRGEAFF
TRBV11-2,.,TRBJ1-4,.,TGTGCCAGCAGCTTAGTTGGTGGGGGCGCGACGACTAATGAAAAACTGTTTTTT,CASSLVGGGATTNEKLFF
TRBV11-2,.,TRBJ2-5,.,TGTGCCAGCACCCTTGCGATCACAGGGCAAGAGACCCAGTACTTC,CASTLAITGQETQYF
TRBV18,.,TRBJ2-3,.,TGTGCCAGCTCCCCCGAAGGGGACCCTACGCTGTATTTT,CASSPEGDPTLYF
TRBV4-3,TRBD2,TRBJ2-3,few,TGCGCCAGCAGCCAAGATGGAATTAGCGGGGCGATCACAGATACGCAGTATTTT,CASSQDGISGAITDTQYF
TRBV2,.,TRBJ2-7,.,TGTGCCAGCATTGGGCGGGACAGTTCCTACGAGCAGTACTTC,CASIGRDSSYEQYF
TRBV29-1,.,TRBJ1-1,once,TGCAGCGTTGAGGGTCAGCTGAACACTGAAGCTTTCTTT,CSVEGQLNTEAFF
TRBV6-5,.,TRBJ2-5,.,TGTGCCAGCAGCTACCAGGGGAAGGAGACCCAGTACTTC,CASSYQGKETQYF
TRBV19,.,TRBJ1-1,.,TGTGCCAGTACCCTGTCCAGGGTTACTGAAGCTTTCTTT,CASTLSRVTEAFF
TRBV7-2,.,TRBJ2-7,.,TGTGCCAGCAGCTTAGAAGTCCGAACCTACGAGCAGTACTTC,CASSLEVRTYEQYF
TRBV19,.,TRBJ1-5,.,TGTGCCAGTAGTATGTACCGGGATAGCAATCAGCCCCAGCATTTT,CASSMYRDSNQPQHF
TRBV6-2/TRBV6-3,.,TRBJ1-5,.,TGTGCCAGCAGTTACTCGATACGGAATAGCAATCAGCCCCAGCATTTT,CASSYSIRNSNQPQHF
TRBV5-5,TRBD1,TRBJ2-7,.,TGTGCCAGCAGCTTCCGGGACAGGGGGATTGACGAGCAGTACTTC,CASSFRDRGIDEQYF
TRBV19,.,TRBJ1-5,.,TGTGCCAGTAGTATCGGGAGTTTTAGCAATCAGCCCCAGCATTTT,CASSIGSFSNQPQHF
TRBV18,.,TRBJ1-6,.,TGTGCCAGCTCACGACCTGACTCACCCCTCCACTTT,CASSRPDSPLHF
TRBV4-3,TRBD1,TRBJ1-5,.,TGCGCCAGCAGCCAAGACTGGACAGGGAATCAGCCCCAGCATTTT,CASSQDWTGNQPQHF
TRBV28,.,TRBJ1-2,.,TGTGCCAGCAGTTTTGTTCTTTATGGCTACACCTTC,CASSFVLYGYTF
TRBV11-2,TRBD1,TRBJ1-6,.,TGTGCCAGCAGCTTTGAAGGGACAGGTGGTTCACCCCTCCACTTT,CASSFEGTGGSPLHF
TRBV25-1,.,TRBJ1-1,.,TGTGCCAGCAGTAAACAGGGTACTGAAGCTTTCTTT,CASSKQGTEAFF
TRBV6-2/TRBV6-3,.,TRBJ1-1,.,TGTGCCAGCAGTTGGGCGGACGAAGCTTTCTTT,CASSWADEAFF
TRBV7-9,TRBD1,TRBJ1-1,once,TGTGCCAGCAGCCCCGTGACAGGGGACACTGAAGCTTTCTTT,CASSPVTGDTEAFF
TRBV11-2,.,TRBJ1-1,once,TGTGCCAGCACCTTAAAGGGATCGGGCCCGACGGAGAGGACTGAAGCTTTCTTT,CASTLKGSGPTERTEAFF
TRBV24-1,.,TRBJ2-1,once,TGTGCCACCAGTTATGGCGGGCCTTACAATGAGCAGTTCTTC,CATSYGGPYNEQFF
TRBV5-1,TRBD1,TRBJ1-1,.,TGCGCCAGCAGCTCGGGACAGCCGAACACTGAAGCTTTCTTT,CASSSGQPNTEAFF
TRBV29-1,.,TRBJ2-7,.,TGCAGCGTGGGGACGACAGGCTCATCGTTCTACGAGCAGTACTTC,CSVGTTGSSFYEQYF
TRBV5-6,.,TRBJ1-1,.,TGTGCCAGCAGCTTGGTAGAGCGGCTGAACACTGAAGCTTTCTTT,CASSLVERLNTEAFF
TRBV7-2,TRBD2,TRBJ2-3,.,TGTGCCAGCAGCTTCGGGGGGAGCACAGATACGCAGTATTTT,CASSFGGSTDTQYF
TRBV5-5,.,TRBJ2-1,.,TGTGCCAGCAGCTTGGGGACGGCCCTGCCATTCGATGAGCAGTTCTTC,CASSLGTALPFDEQFF
TRBV19,TRBD1,TRBJ2-2,.,TGTGCCAGTAGTGCGGACAGGGGCCCTACGAACACCGGGGAGCTGTTTTTT,CASSADRGPTNTGELFF
TRBV25-1,TRBD1,TRBJ2-5,.,TGTGCCAGCAGTGGGGACAGGGGCCGAGAGACCCAGTACTTC,CASSGDRGRETQYF
TRBV5-8,.,TRBJ2-7,once,TGTGCCAGCAGCTTGGGACAGCCCGAGCAGTACTTC,CASSLGQPEQYF